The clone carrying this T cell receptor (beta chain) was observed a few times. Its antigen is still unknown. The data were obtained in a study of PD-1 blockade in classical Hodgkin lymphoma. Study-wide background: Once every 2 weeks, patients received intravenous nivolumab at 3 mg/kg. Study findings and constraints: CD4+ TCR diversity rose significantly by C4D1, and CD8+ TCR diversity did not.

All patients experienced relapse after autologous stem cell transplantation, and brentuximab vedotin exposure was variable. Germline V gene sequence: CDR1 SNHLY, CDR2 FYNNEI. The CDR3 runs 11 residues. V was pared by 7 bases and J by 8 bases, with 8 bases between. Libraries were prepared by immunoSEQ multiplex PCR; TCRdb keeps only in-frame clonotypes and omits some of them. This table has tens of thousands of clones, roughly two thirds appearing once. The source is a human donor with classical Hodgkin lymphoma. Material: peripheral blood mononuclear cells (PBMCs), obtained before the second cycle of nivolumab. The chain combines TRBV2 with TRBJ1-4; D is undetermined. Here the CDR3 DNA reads TGTGCCAGCATAGGCAACGAAAAACTGTTTTTT. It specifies CASIGNEKLFF.